The 12 T cell receptor beta chains given below trace back to one sample, sequenced in a study of blood T cell repertoires in COVID-19. Using immunoSEQ multiplex PCR, the repertoire was profiled, and TCRdb retains in-frame clones only, with some absent. This table holds some 50,000 clones, 83% found once. The material sequenced was peripheral blood. The receptor set was obtained from a man older than 75 in a cohort sampled during active COVID-19.

The J gene is TRBJ1-1, the V gene TRBV18, with D perhaps TRBD1 (6 bases). Trimming stripped 3 bases from V and 4 bases from J, with 15 bases between. The germline gives CDR1 KGHSH, CDR2 LQKENI. This CDR3 region has 15 residues. CDR3 region: CASSPAGAGSTEAFF. In nucleotides, the CDR3 is TGTGCCAGCTCACCCGCAGGGGCAGGGAGCACTGAAGCTTTCTTT.

The chain combines TRBV28 with TRBJ2-7; 7 bases are shared with TRBD1. Germline assignment: CDR1 MDHEN and CDR2 SYDVKM. The CDR3 length is 14 residues. V shed 5 bases, J shed 4 bases, and the junction held 8 bases outside the gene matches. In DNA, the CDR3 is TGTGCCAGCAGTGGAACCGACAGGGCGTACGAGCAGTACTTC. It is translated as CASSGTDRAYEQYF. Complete variable domain (other parts from reference TRBV28 and TRBJ2-7): DVKVTQSSRYLVKRTGEKVFLECVQDMDHENMFWYRQDPGLGLRLIYFSYDVKMKEKGDIPEGYSVSREKKERFSLILESASTNQTSMYLCASSGTDRAYEQYFGPGTRLTVT.

This rearrangement joins TRBV7-9 to TRBJ2-3; D possibly corresponds to TRBD1 (5 bases). This CDR3 spans 16 amino acids. V was shortened by 3 bases and J by 1 base, with 14 bases between the two germline ends. From germline, CDR1 is SEHNR and CDR2 FQNEAQ (reference sequence). CDR3 sequence (DNA): TGTGCCAGCAGCTTCCGTCAGGGTCATGGCACAGATACGCAGTATTTT. This encodes CASSFRQGHGTDTQYF.

This clone has only one observation. The chain links TRBV5-1 to TRBJ2-7; tentatively, D is TRBD2 (6 bases). Trimming removed 6 bases from V and 3 bases from J, with 13 bases in between. CDR1 SGHRS and CDR2 YFSETQ come from the germline V gene. CDR3 length: 13 amino acids. This CDR3 is CASTPVGGYEQYF. In DNA, the CDR3 is TGCGCCAGCACCCCCGTGGGAGGCTACGAGCAGTACTTC.

The chain has TRBV5-1 and TRBJ1-6, with a tentative D call TRBD1 (5 bases). CDR1 SGHRS and CDR2 YFSETQ come from the germline V gene. The CDR3 has 16 amino acids. Trimming pared 3 bases from V and 8 bases from J, leaving 18 bases between. The DNA of the CDR3 is TGCGCCAGCAGCTCCCCATTGACCGAAGGGGATTCACCCCTCCACTTT. Encoded protein: CASSSPLTEGDSPLHF.

This clone was observed a few times. The rearrangement joins TRBV6-5 to TRBJ1-6, with TRBD1 identical over 9 bases. The CDR3 covers 15 residues. Trimming took 9 bases from V and 9 from J; bases not matched to a gene: 12. The germline V gene encodes CDR1 MNHEY and CDR2 SVGAGI. The CDR3 nucleotides are TGTGCCAGTACCGGGGACAGGGCCTTTCCTTCACCCCTCCACTTT. It translates to CASTGDRAFPSPLHF.

The rearrangement joins TRBV6-6 to TRBJ2-2; 15 positions match TRBD2. CDR1 and CDR2 (germline): MNHNY, SVGAGI (reference sequence). The CDR3 runs to 18 residues. Trimming at V came to 5 bases and at J to 4 bases, leaving 8 bases not matched to a gene. The CDR3 is CASSPGLAGGLITGELFF. The DNA of the CDR3 is TGTGCCAGCAGTCCTGGACTAGCGGGAGGGCTTATCACCGGGGAGCTGTTTTTT.

The chain joins TRBV7-9 to TRBJ2-2, with 9 positions matching TRBD1. Trimming took 5 bases from V and 3 from J; bases not matched to a gene: 4. CDR3 length: 15 amino acids. CDR1 and CDR2 (germline): SEHNR, FQNEAQ (reference sequence). The CDR3 region has the DNA TGTGCCAGCAGCCCGACAGGGGGAGACACCGGGGAGCTGTTTTTT. This translates into CASSPTGGDTGELFF.

The rearrangement links TRBV28 to TRBJ2-7; a weak D match, TRBD2 (6 bases). CDR3 length: 15 amino acids. In germline, CDR1 is MDHEN, CDR2 SYDVKM. V was cut by 5 bases and J by 5 bases, with 19 bases left in between. CDR3 nucleotide sequence: TGTGCCAGCAGTACCCCTCGGGAGATGGACGACGAGCAGTACTTC. Translating gives CASSTPREMDDEQYF.

V is TRBV4-1 and J is TRBJ1-5; a possible D gene is TRBD1 (5 bases). The V gene's germline CDR1 is MGHRA and CDR2 YSYEKL. Trimming stripped 4 bases from V and 2 bases from J, with 18 bases between. This CDR3 has 17 amino acids. The DNA of the CDR3 is TGCGCCAGCAGCCTCCTCCAAAGCCAGGGTGGCAATCAGCCCCAGCATTTT. Its translation: CASSLLQSQGGNQPQHF.

This rearrangement joins TRBV19 to TRBJ2-3, with unresolved D. CDR3 length: 15 residues. V lost 1 base to trimming and J lost 2 bases, with 10 bases between them. CDR1 is LNHDA, CDR2 SQIVND, per germline (reference sequence). CDR3 nucleotides: TGTGCCAGTAGTATAGGGCAGACTCCCACAGATACGCAGTATTTT. It encodes CASSIGQTPTDTQYF.

The chain combines TRBV6-2 or TRBV6-3 with TRBJ2-6; possibly TRBD1 for D (5 bases). The CDR3 is 18 amino acids. Trimming shortened V by 0 bases and J by 2 bases, and 14 bases separated the two germline ends. Per germline, CDR1 MNHEY and CDR2 SVGEGT. CDR3 sequence (DNA): TGTGCCAGCAGTTACTCGAGTAGGGGCATTACTGGGGCCAACGTCCTGACTTTC. Encoded protein: CASSYSSRGITGANVLTF.